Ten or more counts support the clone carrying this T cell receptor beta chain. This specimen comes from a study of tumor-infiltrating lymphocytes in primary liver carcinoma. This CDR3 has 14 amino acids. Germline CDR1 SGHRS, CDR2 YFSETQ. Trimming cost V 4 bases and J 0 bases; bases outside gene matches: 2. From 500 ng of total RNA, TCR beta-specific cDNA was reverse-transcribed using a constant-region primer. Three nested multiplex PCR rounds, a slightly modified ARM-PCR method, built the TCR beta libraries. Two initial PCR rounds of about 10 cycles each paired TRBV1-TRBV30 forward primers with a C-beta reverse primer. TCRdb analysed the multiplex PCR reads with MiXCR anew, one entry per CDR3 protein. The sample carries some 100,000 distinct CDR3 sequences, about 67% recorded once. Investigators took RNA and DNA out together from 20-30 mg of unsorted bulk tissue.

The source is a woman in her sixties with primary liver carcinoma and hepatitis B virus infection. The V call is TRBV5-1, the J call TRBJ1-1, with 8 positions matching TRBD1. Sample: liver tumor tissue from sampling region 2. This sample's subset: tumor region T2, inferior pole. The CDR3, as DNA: TGCGCCAGCAGCGGACAGGGTATGAACACTGAAGCTTTCTTT. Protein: CASSGQGMNTEAFF. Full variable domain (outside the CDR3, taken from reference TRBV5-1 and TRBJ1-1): KAGVTQTPRYLIKTRGQQVTLSCSPISGHRSVSWYQQTPGQGLQFLFEYFSETQRNKGNFPGRFSGRQFSNSRSEMNVSTLELGDSALYLCASSGQGMNTEAFFGQGTRLTVV.